One sample yielded the 3 T cell receptor beta chains listed below, sequenced in a study of response to subunit inactivated influenza vaccine. TCRdb analysed the RT-PCR reads with MiXCR anew, one entry per CDR3 protein. The repertoire holds approximately 500,000 distinct CDR3 sequences, with about an eighth as singletons. The input for sequencing was PBMCs from blood, taken about 6 weeks after vaccination. Receptors originate from a man in his fifties or sixties who received an inactivated influenza vaccine.

This clonotype was observed a few times. The chain employs TRBV12-3 or TRBV12-4 and TRBJ2-5; 9 nucleotides line up with TRBD2. V was clipped by 3 bases and J by 9 bases; unmatched bases: 11. The CDR3 contains 15 residues. Here the CDR3 DNA reads TGTGCCAGCAGTTTGGGACTAGCAGTAGGGGCGTCCCAGTACTTC. This encodes CASSLGLAVGASQYF.

This chain connects TRBV7-9 to TRBJ1-1, with D maybe TRBD1 (5 bases). There are 14 residues in the CDR3. The ends were cut back, 2 bases at V and 5 bases at J, with 12 bases in the middle. Germline values: CDR1 SEHNR, CDR2 FQNEAQ (reference sequence). CDR3 nucleotide sequence: TGTGCCAGCAGCTTATTAATAAGGGGTACTGAAGCTTTCTTT. Its translation is CASSLLIRGTEAFF.

The chain couples TRBV28 to TRBJ1-6; weak D call: TRBD1 (5 bases). This CDR3 region has 14 residues. Trimming left V 1 base short and J 7 bases short, with 8 bases between. CDR1 and CDR2 (germline): MDHEN, SYDVKM. The CDR3 DNA reads as TGTGCCAGCAGTTTATTGGGGGGGAATTCACCCCTCCACTTT. This gives the protein CASSLLGGNSPLHF.